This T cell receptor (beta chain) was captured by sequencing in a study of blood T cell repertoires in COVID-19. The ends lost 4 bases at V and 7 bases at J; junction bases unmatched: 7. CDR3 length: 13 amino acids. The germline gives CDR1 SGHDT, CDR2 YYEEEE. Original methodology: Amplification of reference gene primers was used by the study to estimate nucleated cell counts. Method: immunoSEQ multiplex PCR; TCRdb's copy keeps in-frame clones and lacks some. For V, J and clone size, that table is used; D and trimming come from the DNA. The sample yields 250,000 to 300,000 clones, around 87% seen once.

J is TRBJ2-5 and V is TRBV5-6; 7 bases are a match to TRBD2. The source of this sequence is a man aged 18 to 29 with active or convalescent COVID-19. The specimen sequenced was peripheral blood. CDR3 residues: CASSTGGERTQYF. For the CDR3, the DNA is TGTGCCAGCAGCACTGGGGGGGAGAGGACCCAGTACTTC.